Sequencing of this T cell receptor (beta chain) was carried out in a study of blood T cell repertoires in COVID-19. For the study at large: Samples representing acute and convalescent COVID-19 were sourced from the United States, Italy and Spain. T cells, B-cell-depleted T cells, or PBMCs supplied cDNA or gDNA.

Per the study methods: By means of reference gene primer amplification, nucleated cell counts were estimated. The repertoire was sequenced with immunoSEQ multiplex PCR; TCRdb's copy has only in-frame clones and lacks some. That table supplies the V and J calls and clone size; D and trimming were determined from the DNA. The sample holds some 120,000 clones; 65% to 85% are singletons and the top ten take 0.8% to 0.9%. This clone was counted between two and nine times. The specimen sequenced was peripheral blood. The TCR was taken from a woman between 65 and 79 years old with acute or convalescent COVID-19.

The CDR3 region has the DNA TGTGCCAGCTCACCGAATATTCGGGACAGGGGAGTAGATGGCTACACCTTC. Its translation: CASSPNIRDRGVDGYTF. The rearrangement joins TRBV18 to TRBJ1-2; 10 bases are a match to TRBD1. CDR3 length: 17 amino acids. The germline CDR1 and CDR2 sequences are KGHSH and LQKENI. V lost 3 bases to trimming and J lost 6 bases; unmatched junction nucleotides: 13. The full variable domain, with the rest looked up from reference TRBV18 and TRBJ1-2, is NAGVMQNPRHLVRRRGQEARLRCSPMKGHSHVYWYRQLPEEGLKFMVYLQKENIIDESGMPKERFSAEFPKEGPSILRIQQVVRGDSAAYFCASSPNIRDRGVDGYTFGSGTRLTVV.